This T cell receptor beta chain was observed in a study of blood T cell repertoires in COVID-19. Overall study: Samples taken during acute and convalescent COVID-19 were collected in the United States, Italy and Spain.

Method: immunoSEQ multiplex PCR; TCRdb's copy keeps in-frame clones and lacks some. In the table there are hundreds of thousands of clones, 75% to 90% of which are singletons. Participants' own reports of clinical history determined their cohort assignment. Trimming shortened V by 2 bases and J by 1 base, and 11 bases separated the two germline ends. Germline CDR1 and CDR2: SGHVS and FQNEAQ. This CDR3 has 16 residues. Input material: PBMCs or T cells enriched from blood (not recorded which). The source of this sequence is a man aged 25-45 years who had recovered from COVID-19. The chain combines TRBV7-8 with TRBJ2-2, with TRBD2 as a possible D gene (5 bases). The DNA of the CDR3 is TGTGCCAGCAGCTTATCGGACTCAGGGAACACCGGGGAGCTGTTTTTT. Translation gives CASSLSDSGNTGELFF.